This TCR beta chain stems from a study of blood T cell repertoires in COVID-19. Produced via immunoSEQ multiplex PCR; TCRdb's table is partial and in-frame only. The table has 95,000 to 110,000 clones, roughly 82% seen once. Sequences were obtained from peripheral blood. This clonotype was sampled from a human donor in a cohort sampled during active COVID-19.

The CDR3 DNA sequence: TGTGCCAGCAGTTTAACAATCGCCACTGAAGCTTTCTTT. It is translated as CASSLTIATEAFF. The chain has TRBV12-3 or TRBV12-4 and TRBJ1-1; D uncertain. V lost 2 bases and J lost 4, with 8 bases in between. This CDR3 comprises 13 residues.